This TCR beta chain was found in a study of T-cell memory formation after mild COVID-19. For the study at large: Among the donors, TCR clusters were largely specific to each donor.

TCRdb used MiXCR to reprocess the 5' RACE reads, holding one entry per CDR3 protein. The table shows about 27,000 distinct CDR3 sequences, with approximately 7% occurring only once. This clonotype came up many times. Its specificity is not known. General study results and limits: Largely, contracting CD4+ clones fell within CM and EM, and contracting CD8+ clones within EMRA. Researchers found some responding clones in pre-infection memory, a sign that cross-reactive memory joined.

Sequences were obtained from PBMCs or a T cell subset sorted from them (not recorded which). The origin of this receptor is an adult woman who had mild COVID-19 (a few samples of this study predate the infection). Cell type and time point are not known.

The CDR3 DNA is TGTGCCAGCTCACAACCGGAGGGGACAGGGGGCTACACCTTC. Its protein product is CASSQPEGTGGYTF. The chain carries TRBV2 and TRBJ1-2; TRBD1 matches at 9 bases. Germline CDR1 is SNHLY and CDR2 is FYNNEI. The junction had 12 bases not matched to a gene; V was cut back by 8 bases and J by 8 bases. The CDR3 consists of 14 residues.